These 14 T cell receptor beta chains originate from one sample sequenced in a study of blood T cell repertoires in COVID-19 (TCRdb year 2020). Libraries came from the immunoSEQ multiplex PCR assay. Entries here come from immuneACCESS through TCRdb and include only in-frame sequences with V and J called. Some clones fail to appear in such tables; in the studies checked, an unresolved V gene covers under half of the shortfall, and the cause of the remainder is unknown. This sample gives 100,000 to 150,000 clones in total; around 90% of them show up just once. Of the sample, around 3.6% is held by the ten largest clones. The sample comprised peripheral blood. The receptors were gathered from a man aged 45 to 65 with active COVID-19.

The genes are TRBV6-6 and TRBJ2-2; the match to TRBD1 covers 8 bases. The CDR3 has 13 residues. CDR1 is MNHNY, CDR2 SVGAGI, per germline (reference sequence). J was trimmed by 4 bases and V by 7 bases; bases with no gene match: 2. CDR3 protein: CASTTGGTGELFF. As DNA, the CDR3 is TGTGCCAGCACTACAGGGGGCACCGGGGAGCTGTTTTTT.

The chain couples TRBV19 to TRBJ2-1, with 8 bases lining up with TRBD2. The germline CDR1 and CDR2 sequences are LNHDA and SQIVND (reference sequence). The junction had 7 bases not matched to a gene; V was cut back by 6 bases and J by 0 bases. This CDR3 comprises 16 residues. The CDR3 DNA follows: TGTGCCAGTAGATTCGGGGGGGCATCCTCCTACAATGAGCAGTTCTTC. Translated, it gives CASRFGGASSYNEQFF.

Turning to this clone: This sample includes further DNA sequences coding for the same CDR3. The gene calls are TRBV2 and TRBJ2-1, with D unclear. V shed 4 bases and J shed 5 bases, with 9 bases lying between them. Per the germline V gene, CDR1 is SNHLY and CDR2 is FYNNEI. The CDR3 is 13 residues long. CDR3 region: CASSVLENNEQFF. Here the CDR3 DNA reads TGTGCCAGCAGTGTACTGGAGAACAATGAGCAGTTCTTC.

The chain is built from TRBV25-1 and TRBJ2-2, with D perhaps TRBD1 (6 bases). The CDR3 extends over 14 amino acids. From germline, CDR1 is MGHDK and CDR2 SYGVNS. V was trimmed by 6 bases and J by 1 base, leaving 9 bases between them. The CDR3 loop is CASRGQRNTGELFF. For the CDR3, the DNA is TGTGCCAGCAGAGGACAGAGGAACACCGGGGAGCTGTTTTTT.

The chain uses TRBV6-5 and TRBJ1-1; TRBD1 aligns across 10 bases. The ends lost 5 bases at V and 7 bases at J; junction bases unmatched: 4. Germline CDR1 reads MNHEY; CDR2 reads SVGAGI. This CDR3 comprises 13 residues. The CDR3, as DNA: TGTGCCAGCAGTCGACAGGGGGCTGTTGAAGCTTTCTTT. Translation: CASSRQGAVEAFF.

This clone has a handful of counts. The chain employs TRBV15 and TRBJ2-3; D may be TRBD2 (5 bases). CDR1 and CDR2 from the germline V gene are LNHNV and YYDKDF (reference sequence). Trimming stripped 3 bases from V and 10 bases from J, with 20 bases between. The CDR3 is made up of 15 amino acids. CDR3 amino acids: CATSRESGGSSSQYF. In nucleotides, the CDR3 is TGTGCCACCAGCAGGGAATCCGGAGGTTCTTCATCGCAGTATTTT.

This chain uses TRBV18 with TRBJ1-4; TRBD1 agrees at 8 bases. V lost 1 base and J lost 6; bases outside the gene matches: 4. The CDR3 loop spans 15 amino acids. Germline V CDR1 and CDR2: KGHSH, LQKENI. The CDR3 here is CASSPRQGRDEKLFF. The CDR3 nucleotides read TGTGCCAGCTCACCACGACAGGGGCGGGATGAAAAACTGTTTTTT.

The chain employs TRBV30 and TRBJ1-2; a weak D match, TRBD1 (6 bases). Germline V gene sequence: CDR1 GTSNPN, CDR2 SVGIG (reference sequence). V was cut by 0 bases and J by 8 bases, with 22 bases left in between. The CDR3 runs 16 residues. In nucleotides, the CDR3 is TGTGCCTGGAGTGTACTAGGGGGGGCAAAGAGTGGAGGCTACACCTTC. Translating gives CAWSVLGGAKSGGYTF.

In DNA form, the CDR3 reads TGTGCCAGCAGTTACTCTCTTAGCACAGATACGCAGTATTTT. Amino acid sequence: CASSYSLSTDTQYF. V is TRBV6-5 and J is TRBJ2-3, with D uncertain. V was cut by 0 bases and J by 0 bases, with 4 bases left in between. The CDR3 length is 14 residues. Germline-derived CDR1 and CDR2 are MNHEY and SVGAGI.

This chain connects TRBV27 to TRBJ2-3, with 8 bases aligning to TRBD2. Germline-derived CDR1 and CDR2 are MNHEY and SMNVEV (reference sequence). The CDR3 totals 15 residues. V trimming: 6 bases; J trimming: 4 bases; junction bases outside the gene matches: 9. The CDR3 sequence is CASSGRALRADTQYF. In DNA form, the CDR3 reads TGTGCCAGCAGCGGGAGGGCCTTAAGGGCAGATACGCAGTATTTT.

The V call is TRBV3-1 (or the pseudogene TRBV3-2), the J call TRBJ1-1; TRBD1 matches 7 bases. Germline trimming cut 6 bases from V and 4 bases from J; bases unmatched to any gene: 8. Germline-derived CDR1 and CDR2 are LGHDT and YNNKEL (reference sequence). This CDR3 has 14 amino acids. The CDR3 DNA reads as TGTGCCAGCAGTTCAGGGGGATTTGGCACTGAAGCTTTCTTT. Translation gives CASSSGGFGTEAFF.

J is TRBJ1-1 and V is TRBV10-3; 10 bases are shared with TRBD1. This CDR3 is built from 14 residues. The V gene's germline CDR1 is ENHRY and CDR2 SYGVKD. Trimming cost V 5 bases and J 7 bases; bases outside gene matches: 7. CDR3 DNA sequence: TGTGCCATCAGTCATGGGACAGGGGAGAGTGAAGCTTTCTTT. It encodes CAISHGTGESEAFF.

The chain has TRBV11-2 and TRBJ2-7, with 9 positions matching TRBD1. Germline V gene data show CDR1 as SGHAT and CDR2 as FQNNGV. The length of the CDR3 is 14 residues. V gave up 7 bases and J gave up 2 bases; unmatched junction bases: 6. CDR3 sequence (DNA): TGTGCCAGCAACGAACAGGGGGCTCCCTACGAGCAGTACTTC. It codes for CASNEQGAPYEQYF. Together with reference TRBV11-2 and TRBJ2-7, the CDR3 gives the full variable domain: EAGVAQSPRYKIIEKRQSVAFWCNPISGHATLYWYQQILGQGPKLLIQFQNNGVVDDSQLPKDRFSAERLKGVDSTLKIQPAKLEDSAVYLCASNEQGAPYEQYFGPGTRLTVT.

The chain couples TRBV5-5 to TRBJ2-3; 8 positions match TRBD1. With 3 bases clipped from V and 4 bases from J, the junction kept 4 bases outside the gene matches. The CDR3 sequence is 14 residues long. CDR1 is SGHKS and CDR2 is YYEKEE in the germline V gene (reference sequence). The CDR3 loop is CASSSRQGPDTQYF. CDR3 DNA: TGTGCCAGCAGCTCCCGACAGGGGCCAGATACGCAGTATTTT. Complete variable domain (other parts from reference TRBV5-5 and TRBJ2-3): DAGVTQSPTHLIKTRGQQVTLRCSPISGHKSVSWYQQVLGQGPQFIFQYYEKEERGRGNFPDRFSARQFPNYSSELNVNALLLGDSALYLCASSSRQGPDTQYFGPGTRLTVL.